A single sample gave rise to the 24 T cell receptor beta chains below, sequenced in a study of cytomegalovirus exposure and HLA in healthy donors. Vbeta (60) and Jbeta (13) primers were used in the PCR. Assay used: immunoSEQ multiplex PCR; TCRdb lists only in-frame clones, some missing. Among about 59,000 clones, about 81% were seen once, and the ten largest hold 6.8%. The sample consisted of PBMCs. These receptors all stem from a man between 25 and 39 years old in good health and CMV-seropositive.

The count of this clone is one. This sequence joins TRBV9 and TRBJ2-3; 8 bases map to TRBD2. Germline CDR1 reads SGDLS; CDR2 reads YYNGEE. The CDR3 is 17 residues long. The junction had 11 bases not matched to a gene; V was cut back by 3 bases and J by 2 bases. Here the CDR3 reads CASSGNIAGSPTDTQYF. For the CDR3, the DNA is TGTGCCAGCAGCGGGAACATAGCGGGGAGCCCCACAGATACGCAGTATTTT.

This clone was recorded a few times. The chain employs TRBV6-1 and TRBJ1-5; 8 bases are shared with TRBD1. Trimming cost V 2 bases and J 3 bases; bases outside gene matches: 3. CDR3 length equals 15 residues. Germline V lookup: CDR1 MNHNS, CDR2 SASEGT. Here the CDR3 DNA reads TGTGCCAGCAGTGAATCGGACAGGGTCAATCAGCCCCAGCATTTT. Translated: CASSESDRVNQPQHF.

The chain employs TRBV7-2 and TRBJ2-7, with 9 bases identical to TRBD2. The J segment lost 3 bases and the V segment lost 1 base, leaving 4 bases of the junction unmatched. There are 15 residues in the CDR3. Germline CDR1 and CDR2: SGHTA and FQGNSA. CDR3 bases: TGTGCCAGCAGCTTAGTAGCGGGGGCGTTCTACGAGCAGTACTTC. Translating it yields CASSLVAGAFYEQYF.

There are a few counts of this clone. The chain uses TRBV4-3 and TRBJ2-3, with D possibly TRBD1 on 5 matching bases. CDR3 length: 15 residues. Germline CDR1 LGHNA, CDR2 YSLEER. The V gene lost 0 bases and the J gene lost 2 bases, with 9 bases spanning the gap. The CDR3 is CASSQDRVDTDTQYF. The CDR3 nucleotides are TGCGCCAGCAGCCAAGACAGGGTGGACACAGATACGCAGTATTTT.

This chain links TRBV27 with TRBJ2-7; tentatively, D is TRBD2 (6 bases). Looked up from germline, CDR1 is MNHEY and CDR2 is SMNVEV (reference sequence). V lost 2 bases and J lost 5, with 13 bases in between. The CDR3 loop spans 14 amino acids. The chain's CDR3 is CASSLGRWGNEQYF. CDR3 DNA: TGTGCCAGCAGTTTAGGGAGGTGGGGTAACGAGCAGTACTTC.

This clone was seen a single time. This chain uses TRBV7-2 with TRBJ1-3, with a possible D match to TRBD1 (6 bases). V was cut by 5 bases and J by 0 bases, with 11 bases left in between. Germline V gives CDR1 SGHTA, CDR2 FQGNSA. This CDR3 contains 15 residues. The CDR3 bases are TGTGCCAGCAGCCTACAGGGTACCTCTGGAAACACCATATATTTT. Translating it yields CASSLQGTSGNTIYF. Full variable domain (remainder filled in from reference TRBV7-2 and TRBJ1-3): GAGVSQSPSNKVTEKGKDVELRCDPISGHTALYWYRQSLGQGLEFLIYFQGNSAPDKSGLPSDRFSAERTGGSVSTLTIQRTQQEDSAVYLCASSLQGTSGNTIYFGEGSWLTVV.

The V call is TRBV7-2, the J call TRBJ2-5, with TRBD2 identical over 8 bases. The length of the CDR3 is 18 residues. Germline-derived CDR1 and CDR2 are SGHTA and FQGNSA. Unmatched junction bases numbered 19, after V lost 5 bases and J lost 5 bases. The CDR3 DNA is TGTGCCAGCAGCGCCCGTTTTAGCCGGCGGGGGGTGGGGGAGACCCAGTACTTC. As protein: CASSARFSRRGVGETQYF.

The genes are TRBV6-6 and TRBJ1-1; 9 nucleotides match TRBD1. V gave up 10 bases and J gave up 7 bases; unmatched junction bases: 7. This CDR3 is 12 amino acids long. CDR1 is MNHNY and CDR2 is SVGAGI in the germline V gene (reference sequence). CDR3 region: CATRTGALEAFF. CDR3 DNA: TGTGCCACCCGGACAGGGGCGCTTGAAGCTTTCTTT.

The V and J genes are TRBV25-1 and TRBJ2-2, with 9 bases aligning to TRBD2. Looked up from germline, CDR1 is MGHDK and CDR2 is SYGVNS. The CDR3 consists of 14 residues. Trimming cost V 7 bases and J 4 bases; bases outside gene matches: 4. The CDR3 protein is CASTRGGSTGELFF. The CDR3 DNA follows: TGTGCCAGCACGCGGGGGGGGAGCACCGGGGAGCTGTTTTTT. Variable domain in full (rest from reference TRBV25-1 and TRBJ2-2): EADIYQTPRYLVIGTGKKITLECSQTMGHDKMYWYQQDPGMELHLIHYSYGVNSTEKGDLSSESTVSRIRTEHFPLTLESARPSHTSQYLCASTRGGSTGELFFGEGSRLTVL.

This CDR3 is CASSVGLTAYEQYF. CDR3 bases: TGTGCCAGCAGCGTAGGTCTGACAGCCTACGAGCAGTACTTC. The chain links TRBV9 to TRBJ2-7, with a possible D match to TRBD1 (5 bases). The CDR3 has 14 amino acids. Germline V gene lookup returns CDR1 SGDLS and CDR2 YYNGEE. Trimming took off 0 bases at V and 2 bases at J, with 9 bases between the two ends.

The chain uses TRBV2 and TRBJ2-7; 8 bases map to TRBD1. Trimming removed 7 bases from V and 3 bases from J; junction bases left unmatched: 8. The germline V gene encodes CDR1 SNHLY and CDR2 FYNNEI. The length of the CDR3 is 14 residues. DNA for the CDR3: TGTGCCAGCACTGCCGACAGGGGTGGCTACGAGCAGTACTTC. Translating it yields CASTADRGGYEQYF.

Here the CDR3 DNA reads TGCGCCAGCAGCCCCCTTCAGAATCAGGGTTACAATGAGCAGTTCTTC. Translated, it gives CASSPLQNQGYNEQFF. The V call is TRBV5-1, the J call TRBJ2-1, with a weak D call TRBD1 (5 bases). Per germline, CDR1 SGHRS and CDR2 YFSETQ. The CDR3 consists of 16 residues. V lost 4 bases and J lost 4, with 18 bases in between.

J is TRBJ1-4 and V is TRBV19; 10 bases match TRBD1. V lost 3 bases to trimming and J lost 3 bases; unmatched junction nucleotides: 7. Per the germline V gene, CDR1 is LNHDA and CDR2 is SQIVND (reference sequence). The CDR3 extends over 17 amino acids. CDR3 region: CASSIRDRGFANEKLFF. Here the CDR3 DNA reads TGTGCCAGTAGTATCCGGGACAGGGGATTCGCTAATGAAAAACTGTTTTTT.

The rearrangement uses TRBV5-6 and TRBJ2-5, with 8 bases identical to TRBD1. This CDR3 contains 14 residues. In germline, CDR1 is SGHDT, CDR2 YYEEEE. Trimming took 1 base from V and 2 from J; bases not matched to a gene: 1. CDR3 nucleotide sequence: TGTGCCAGCAGCTTGTACAGGGGGCAAGAGACCCAGTACTTC. It encodes CASSLYRGQETQYF.

This sequence joins TRBV11-1 and TRBJ2-1; 15 bases agree with TRBD2. The V gene's germline CDR1 is SGHAT and CDR2 FQDESV (reference sequence). V dropped 4 bases and J dropped 6; count of bases not matched to a gene: 7. The CDR3 length is 17 residues. The DNA for the CDR3 is TGTGCCAGCAGCTCAGGACTAGCGGGGGGGTTAATCAATGAGCAGTTCTTC. This gives the protein CASSSGLAGGLINEQFF.

The V gene is TRBV9, the J gene TRBJ1-2; the D is unclear. CDR1 is SGDLS and CDR2 is YYNGEE in the germline V gene. Trimming left V 4 bases short and J 6 bases short, with 7 bases between. This CDR3 comprises 11 residues. CDR3 in amino acids: CASSFQNGYTF. Here the CDR3 DNA reads TGTGCCAGCAGCTTTCAAAATGGCTACACCTTC.

The rearrangement links TRBV2 to TRBJ1-2; TRBD1 aligns across 12 bases. The junction had 12 bases not matched to a gene; V was cut back by 9 bases and J by 7 bases. CDR3 size: 15 residues. Germline V gives CDR1 SNHLY, CDR2 FYNNEI. The CDR3 DNA follows: TGTGCCAGTCCCTACGTCGGGACAGGGGGCTGTGGCTACACCTTC. This encodes CASPYVGTGGCGYTF.

This clone was seen more than once but under ten times. This chain joins TRBV7-8 and TRBJ1-5; 10 bases line up with TRBD1. Germline V lookup: CDR1 SGHVS, CDR2 FQNEAQ. The CDR3 sequence is 15 residues long. V was clipped by 4 bases and J by 7 bases; unmatched bases: 7. CDR3 amino acids: CASSSRDRGIQPQHF. CDR3 in DNA: TGTGCCAGCAGCTCCCGGGACAGGGGCATCCAGCCCCAGCATTTT. Together with reference TRBV7-8 and TRBJ1-5, the CDR3 gives the full variable domain: GAGVSQSPRYKVAKRGQDVALRCDPISGHVSLFWYQQALGQGPEFLTYFQNEAQLDKSGLPSDRFFAERPEGSVSTLKIQRTQQEDSAVYLCASSSRDRGIQPQHFGDGTRLSIL.

This chain links TRBV5-1 with TRBJ1-4; TRBD1 agrees at 8 bases. Germline V CDR1 and CDR2: SGHRS, YFSETQ. This CDR3 is 15 amino acids long. With 3 bases clipped from V and 7 bases from J, the junction kept 8 bases outside the gene matches. CDR3 DNA sequence: TGCGCCAGCAGCTACACAGGGGGAAAAACTGAAAAACTGTTTTTT. The encoded protein is CASSYTGGKTEKLFF.

V and J are TRBV2 and TRBJ1-1; 9 nucleotides agree with TRBD1. The V segment lost 5 bases and the J segment 3 bases; nucleotides outside the gene matches: 7. This CDR3 is built from 15 residues. Germline V lookup: CDR1 SNHLY, CDR2 FYNNEI. DNA for the CDR3: TGTGCCAGCAGTTTCGGAGGACAGGGGTACACTGAAGCTTTCTTT. Its protein product is CASSFGGQGYTEAFF.

The V call is TRBV7-9, the J call TRBJ2-7; no reliable D call. This CDR3 is built from 12 residues. Looked up from germline, CDR1 is SEHNR and CDR2 is FQNEAQ (reference sequence). Trimming removed 5 bases at V and 5 bases at J, with 10 bases between. The CDR3 loop reads CASSPQANEQYF. The DNA for the CDR3 is TGTGCCAGCAGCCCTCAGGCCAACGAGCAGTACTTC.

The V gene is TRBV27, the J gene TRBJ2-3, with 7 bases that match TRBD2. There are 13 residues in the CDR3. The V gene's germline CDR1 is MNHEY and CDR2 SMNVEV (reference sequence). Trimming cost V 7 bases and J 3 bases; bases outside gene matches: 4. The CDR3, as DNA: TGTGCCAGCAAGGCTAGCGGAACAGATACGCAGTATTTT. Translation: CASKASGTDTQYF.

The chain joins TRBV6-1 to TRBJ2-2; possible D gene TRBD2, 7 bases. Germline V gene sequence: CDR1 MNHNS, CDR2 SASEGT. The V end was cut by 4 bases, the J end by 6 bases, with 9 bases between. The length of the CDR3 is 13 residues. This chain's CDR3 is CASSGGGSGELFF. The CDR3 nucleotides read TGTGCCAGCAGTGGGGGGGGCTCCGGGGAGCTGTTTTTT.

The chain couples TRBV4-3 to TRBJ2-3; D might be TRBD2 (6 bases). V dropped 1 base and J dropped 2 bases, with 13 bases sitting between them. Germline loops: CDR1 LGHNA, CDR2 YSLEER. This CDR3 is built from 16 residues. CDR3 sequence (DNA): TGCGCCAGCAGCCAAGGGCTAGCGCGGCTCACAGATACGCAGTATTTT. This sequence encodes CASSQGLARLTDTQYF.